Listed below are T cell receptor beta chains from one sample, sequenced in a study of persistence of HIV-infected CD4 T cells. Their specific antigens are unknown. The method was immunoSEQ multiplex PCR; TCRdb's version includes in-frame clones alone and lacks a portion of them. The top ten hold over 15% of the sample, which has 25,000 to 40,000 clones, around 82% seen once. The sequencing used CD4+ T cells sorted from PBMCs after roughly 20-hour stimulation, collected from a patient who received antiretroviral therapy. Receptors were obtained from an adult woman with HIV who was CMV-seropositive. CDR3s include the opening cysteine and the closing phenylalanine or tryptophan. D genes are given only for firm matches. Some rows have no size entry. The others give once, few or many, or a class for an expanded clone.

CDR3: CASSPDRVRAGANVLTF
DNA: TGTGCCAGCTCACCGGACAGGGTACGGGCTGGGGCCAACGTCCTGACTTTC
D: TRBD1
J: TRBJ2-6
size: -
length: 17
V: TRBV18

CDR3: CASSRRGRSSGANVLTF
DNA: TGTGCCAGCAGTCGCAGGGGAAGATCCTCTGGGGCCAACGTCCTGACTTTC
D: -
J: TRBJ2-6
size: -
length: 17
V: TRBV6-6

CDR3: CASSPILGNEQFF
DNA: TGTGCCAGCTCACCAATACTAGGCAATGAGCAGTTCTTC
D: -
J: TRBJ2-1
size: -
length: 13
V: TRBV18

CDR3: CASTFINSPLHF
DNA: TGTGCCAGCACCTTTATTAATTCACCCCTCCACTTT
D: -
J: TRBJ1-6
size: -
length: 12
V: TRBV21-1

CDR3: CASSLAREQYF
DNA: TGTGCCAGCAGTTTAGCGCGGGAGCAGTACTTC
D: TRBD2
J: TRBJ2-5
size: -
length: 11
V: TRBV12-3/TRBV12-4

CDR3: CATSRDLPGKETQYF
DNA: TGTGCCACCAGCAGAGATTTACCGGGGAAAGAGACCCAGTACTTC
D: -
J: TRBJ2-5
size: -
length: 15
V: TRBV15

CDR3: CASSYGPGRNYGYTF
DNA: TGTGCCAGCAGTTACGGGCCGGGTCGGAACTATGGCTACACCTTC
D: -
J: TRBJ1-2
size: -
length: 15
V: TRBV6-6

CDR3: CASSSQGPGETQYF
DNA: TGCGCCAGCAGTTCCCAGGGACCGGGGGAGACCCAGTACTTC
D: -
J: TRBJ2-5
size: -
length: 14
V: TRBV10-1

CDR3: CASIWAGELFF
DNA: TGTGCCAGTATATGGGCCGGGGAGCTGTTTTTT
D: -
J: TRBJ2-2
size: -
length: 11
V: TRBV19

CDR3: CASIPRLDVASQTQYF
DNA: TGCGCCAGCATCCCCCGGTTAGACGTGGCTAGTCAGACCCAGTACTTC
D: -
J: TRBJ2-5
size: -
length: 16
V: TRBV5-1

CDR3: CASSSIDQKGANVLTF
DNA: TGTGCCAGCAGTTCGATAGACCAGAAGGGGGCCAACGTCCTGACTTTC
D: -
J: TRBJ2-6
size: -
length: 16
V: TRBV27

CDR3: CASTIGGARNSPLHF
DNA: TGTGCCTCAACTATCGGAGGGGCGAGAAATTCACCCCTCCACTTT
D: -
J: TRBJ1-6
size: -
length: 15
V: TRBV9

CDR3: CASSPRGVGTEAFF
DNA: TGTGCCAGCTCACCACGAGGTGTCGGCACTGAAGCTTTCTTT
D: -
J: TRBJ1-1
size: once
length: 14
V: TRBV18

CDR3: CASSSFGGVYGYTF
DNA: TGTGCCAGCAGTTCCTTCGGGGGTGTCTATGGCTACACCTTC
D: -
J: TRBJ1-2
size: -
length: 14
V: TRBV6-5

CDR3: CASSPSGTGKYGYTF
DNA: TGTGCCAGTAGTCCATCCGGGACAGGGAAGTATGGCTACACCTTC
D: TRBD1
J: TRBJ1-2
size: -
length: 15
V: TRBV19

CDR3: CASSWGQGAGELFF
DNA: TGCGCCAGCAGCTGGGGACAGGGGGCCGGGGAGCTGTTTTTT
D: TRBD1
J: TRBJ2-2
size: few
length: 14
V: TRBV5-1

CDR3: CASSQGLRAYEQYF
DNA: TGTGCCAGCAGCCAAGGATTAAGGGCTTACGAGCAGTACTTC
D: -
J: TRBJ2-7
size: -
length: 14
V: TRBV3-1/TRBV3-2

CDR3: CASSQGLAGVGTGELFF
DNA: TGTGCCAGCAGCCAGGGACTAGCGGGAGTCGGCACCGGGGAGCTGTTTTTT
D: TRBD2
J: TRBJ2-2
size: -
length: 17
V: TRBV7-9

CDR3: CASSRGQTNQPQHF
DNA: TGTGCCAGCAGTCGCGGACAGACTAATCAGCCCCAGCATTTT
D: -
J: TRBJ1-5
size: -
length: 14
V: TRBV6-2/TRBV6-3

CDR3: CASTMTLSGYEQYF
DNA: TGTGCCAGCACCATGACGCTATCAGGTTACGAGCAGTACTTC
D: -
J: TRBJ2-7
size: -
length: 14
V: TRBV6-1

CDR3: CASSRTTSGGALSTDTQYF
DNA: TGTGCCAGCAGCCGAACGACTAGCGGGGGGGCACTCTCCACAGATACGCAGTATTTT
D: TRBD2
J: TRBJ2-3
size: -
length: 19
V: TRBV13

CDR3: CATSREGARYGYTF
DNA: TGTGCCACCAGCAGAGAGGGGGCCCGGTATGGCTACACCTTC
D: -
J: TRBJ1-2
size: -
length: 14
V: TRBV15

CDR3: CASSQRTKNTGELFF
DNA: TGTGCCAGCAGCCAAAGGACTAAGAACACCGGGGAGCTGTTTTTT
D: -
J: TRBJ2-2
size: few
length: 15
V: TRBV3-1/TRBV3-2

CDR3: CASSDTVGKRAFF
DNA: TGTGCCAGCAGCGATACGGTCGGGAAGCGGGCTTTCTTT
D: -
J: TRBJ1-1
size: -
length: 13
V: TRBV5-6

CDR3: CASSSTGIANYGYTF
DNA: TGTGCCAGCAGTTCCACAGGGATAGCTAACTATGGCTACACCTTC
D: -
J: TRBJ1-2
size: once
length: 15
V: TRBV28

CDR3: CASSQNRGNAYEQYF
DNA: TGCGCCAGCAGCCAAAACAGGGGGAACGCCTACGAGCAGTACTTC
D: TRBD1
J: TRBJ2-7
size: -
length: 15
V: TRBV4-3

CDR3: CASSSREGQGQETQYF
DNA: TGTGCCAGCTCATCACGGGAGGGACAGGGGCAAGAGACCCAGTACTTC
D: TRBD1
J: TRBJ2-5
size: -
length: 16
V: TRBV18

CDR3: CASSESHLNYEQYF
DNA: TGCGCCAGCAGTGAGTCGCATCTGAATTACGAGCAGTACTTC
D: -
J: TRBJ2-7
size: -
length: 14
V: TRBV10-1

CDR3: CASSLADEQYF
DNA: TGCGCCAGCAGCTTGGCCGACGAGCAGTACTTC
D: -
J: TRBJ2-7
size: -
length: 11
V: TRBV5-1

CDR3: CASRDGRASETQYF
DNA: TGTGCCAGCAGGGACGGCCGGGCGTCGGAGACCCAGTACTTC
D: -
J: TRBJ2-5
size: once
length: 14
V: TRBV27

CDR3: CASSTRTGVADTQYF
DNA: TGCGCCAGCAGCACGAGGACAGGGGTGGCAGATACGCAGTATTTT
D: TRBD1
J: TRBJ2-3
size: -
length: 15
V: TRBV5-1

CDR3: CASSFSGGVSNEQFF
DNA: TGTGCCAGCAGCTTTTCGGGGGGGGTTTCCAATGAGCAGTTCTTC
D: TRBD2
J: TRBJ2-1
size: -
length: 15
V: TRBV3-1/TRBV3-2

CDR3: CASSLGGEETQYF
DNA: TGCGCCAGCAGCTTGGGAGGGGAAGAGACCCAGTACTTC
D: -
J: TRBJ2-5
size: -
length: 13
V: TRBV5-1

CDR3: CASSRGQGDTQYF
DNA: TGCGCCAGCTCTAGGGGGCAGGGAGATACGCAGTATTTT
D: TRBD1
J: TRBJ2-3
size: -
length: 13
V: TRBV4-1

CDR3: CASSLAGRGGRSTDTQYF
DNA: TGTGCCAGCAGCTTAGCGGGGCGGGGGGGCCGAAGCACAGATACGCAGTATTTT
D: TRBD2
J: TRBJ2-3
size: -
length: 18
V: TRBV7-2

CDR3: CASSFRSGGGTDTQYF
DNA: TGTGCCAGCAGCTTTAGGTCGGGAGGGGGCACAGATACGCAGTATTTT
D: TRBD2
J: TRBJ2-3
size: -
length: 16
V: TRBV7-8

CDR3: CASSNPGQLSGNTIYF
DNA: TGTGCCAGTAGCAATCCGGGACAGCTCTCTGGAAACACCATATATTTT
D: TRBD1
J: TRBJ1-3
size: few
length: 16
V: TRBV19

CDR3: CASRGQGASSNEQFF
DNA: TGTGCCAGCCGGGGACAGGGGGCGAGTTCCAATGAGCAGTTCTTC
D: TRBD1
J: TRBJ2-1
size: -
length: 15
V: TRBV2

CDR3: CASSLTQSRQGSGTEAFF
DNA: TGTGCCAGTAGTTTAACTCAATCGAGACAGGGGTCGGGAACTGAAGCTTTCTTT
D: TRBD1
J: TRBJ1-1
size: -
length: 18
V: TRBV19

CDR3: CASRVVGRDNSPLHF
DNA: TGTGCCAGCAGGGTGGTGGGGAGGGATAATTCACCCCTCCACTTT
D: -
J: TRBJ1-6
size: -
length: 15
V: TRBV13

CDR3: CASSQQGLAGAHEQYF
DNA: TGTGCCAGCAGCCAACAGGGACTAGCGGGAGCCCACGAGCAGTACTTC
D: TRBD2
J: TRBJ2-7
size: -
length: 16
V: TRBV7-9

CDR3: CASRTGRRNEKLFF
DNA: TGTGCCAGTAGGACGGGACGGAGGAATGAAAAACTGTTTTTT
D: -
J: TRBJ1-4
size: -
length: 14
V: TRBV19

CDR3: CASSYQGGRNTEAFF
DNA: TGTGCCAGCAGCTACCAGGGGGGGAGGAACACTGAAGCTTTCTTT
D: TRBD1
J: TRBJ1-1
size: -
length: 15
V: TRBV5-8

CDR3: CASSELAQETQYF
DNA: TGTGCCAGTAGCGAACTAGCCCAAGAGACCCAGTACTTC
D: -
J: TRBJ2-5
size: -
length: 13
V: TRBV19

CDR3: CASSLTSGGKDTQYF
DNA: TGTGCCAGCAGCCTGACTAGCGGGGGGAAGGATACGCAGTATTTT
D: TRBD2
J: TRBJ2-3
size: -
length: 15
V: TRBV4-2